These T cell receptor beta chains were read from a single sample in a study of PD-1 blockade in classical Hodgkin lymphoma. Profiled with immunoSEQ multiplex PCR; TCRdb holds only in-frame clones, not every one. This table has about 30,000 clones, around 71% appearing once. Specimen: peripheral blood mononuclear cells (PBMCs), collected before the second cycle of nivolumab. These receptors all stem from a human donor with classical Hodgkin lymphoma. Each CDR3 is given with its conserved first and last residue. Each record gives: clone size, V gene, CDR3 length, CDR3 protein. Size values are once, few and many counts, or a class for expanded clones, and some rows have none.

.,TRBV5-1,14,CASSLDYPGDEQYF
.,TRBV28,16,CASSLLGTLSYNEQFF
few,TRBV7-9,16,CASSALTGYEYNEQFF
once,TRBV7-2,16,CASSFSGRTMNTEAFF
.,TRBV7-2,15,CASSESRGINQPQHF
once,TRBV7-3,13,CASSRTDSYEQYF
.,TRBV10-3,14,CAISGGDGDYEQYF
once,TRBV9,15,CASSPGTQHRETQYF
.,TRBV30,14,CAWSREVGAYEQYF
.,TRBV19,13,CASSIADHQPQHF
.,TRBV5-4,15,CASSLDSATNEKLFF
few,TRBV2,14,CASKDSRSAETQYF
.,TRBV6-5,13,CATRTGLASEQYF
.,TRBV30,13,CAWSSGAPQPQHF
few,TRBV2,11,CASSERNEQYF
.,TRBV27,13,CASSFDRDAEAFF
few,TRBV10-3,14,CAISAGGGNTEAFF
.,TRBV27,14,CASSLGTAGYEQYF
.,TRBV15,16,CATSSPDREGTDTQYF
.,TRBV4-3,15,CASSQDKSWGTEAFF
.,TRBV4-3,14,CASSQTGLASEQFF
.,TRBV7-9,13,CASSWSPGLGYTF
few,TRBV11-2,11,CASSLANEQFF
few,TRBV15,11,CATSRQTEQFF
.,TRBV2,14,CASTREVRDTEAFF
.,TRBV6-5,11,CASRGGYEQYF
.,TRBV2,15,CASSEEGQDSYEQYF
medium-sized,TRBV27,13,CASRTLGNTEAFF
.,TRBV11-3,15,CASSLGTGSGHEQFF
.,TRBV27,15,CASSSGGLANYGYTF
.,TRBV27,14,CASSWGRLNTEAFF
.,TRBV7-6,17,CASSFPARASGENEQFF
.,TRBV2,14,CAGGAAGRDSPLHF
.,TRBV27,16,CASSLSGQGWGETQYF
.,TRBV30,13,CAWGGLVAETQYF
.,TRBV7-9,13,CASGDRSTDTQYF
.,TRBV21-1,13,CASGRQDYEKLFF
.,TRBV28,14,CASSLEVESREQYF
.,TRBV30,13,CALGGGSTDTQYF
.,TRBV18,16,CASSPPDRASTDTQYF
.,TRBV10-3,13,CAISERYDTEAFF